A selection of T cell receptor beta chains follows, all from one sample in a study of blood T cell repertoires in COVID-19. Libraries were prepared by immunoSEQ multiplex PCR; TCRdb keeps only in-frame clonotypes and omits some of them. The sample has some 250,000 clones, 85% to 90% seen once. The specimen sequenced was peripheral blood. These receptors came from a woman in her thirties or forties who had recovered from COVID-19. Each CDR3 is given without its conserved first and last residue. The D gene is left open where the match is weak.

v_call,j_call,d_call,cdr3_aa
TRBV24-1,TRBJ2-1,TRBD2,ATARTLAGGVNEQF
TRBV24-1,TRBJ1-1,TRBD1,ATSPTTGTGGWRTEAF
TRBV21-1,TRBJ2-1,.,ASSKAPSVGHGEQF
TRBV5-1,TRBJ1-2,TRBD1,ASRPGQGARGYT
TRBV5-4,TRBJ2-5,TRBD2,ASTRGDQETQY
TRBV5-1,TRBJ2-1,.,ASSARGRGNEQF
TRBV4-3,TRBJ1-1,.,ASSAQAGSGNTEAF
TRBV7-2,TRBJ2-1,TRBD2,ASSSTSGLANEQF
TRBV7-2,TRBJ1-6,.,ASSFEAARGGDSPLH
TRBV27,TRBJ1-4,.,ALPGGDEKLF
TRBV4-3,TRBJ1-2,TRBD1,ASSQVSLGQNYGYT
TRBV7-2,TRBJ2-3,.,ASSLSGTRTDTQY
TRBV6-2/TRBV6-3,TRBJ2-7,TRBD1,ASSWAGGGYEQY
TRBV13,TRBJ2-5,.,ASSLGTAQETQY
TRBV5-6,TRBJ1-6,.,ASSAISSYNSPLH
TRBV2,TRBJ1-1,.,ASSASNTEAF
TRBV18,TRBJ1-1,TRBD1,ASSLGTGGMNTEAF
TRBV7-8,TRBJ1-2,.,ASSAIQGWGYT
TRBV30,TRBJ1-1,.,AWRAHGSYTEAF
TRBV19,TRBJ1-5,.,ASSITQTYSNQPQH
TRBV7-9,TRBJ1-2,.,ASSLRRGSGGYT
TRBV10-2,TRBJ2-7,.,ASSESWGPYEQY
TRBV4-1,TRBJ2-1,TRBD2,ASSQVRREGRHNEQF
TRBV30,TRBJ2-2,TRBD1,AWSTTGGNTGELF
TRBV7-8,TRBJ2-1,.,ASSPPGTREQF
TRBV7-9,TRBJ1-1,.,ASSLKAGNTEAF
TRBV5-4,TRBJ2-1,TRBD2,ASSLRTRTINEQF
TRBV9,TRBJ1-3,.,ASASGRTVGNTIY
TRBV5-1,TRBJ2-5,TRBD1,ASSPDRVETQY
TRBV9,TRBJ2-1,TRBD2,ASSEGTREQF
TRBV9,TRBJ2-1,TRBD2,ASSVVGSSGSGNEQF
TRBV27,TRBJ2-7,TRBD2,ASSPQGLADYEQY
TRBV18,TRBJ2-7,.,ASSPDGGEQY
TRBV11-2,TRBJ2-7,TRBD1,ASSQGAGGTYEQY
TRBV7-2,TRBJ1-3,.,ASSRTGSGNTIY
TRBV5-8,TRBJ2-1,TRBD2,ASSPGGASGKYNEQF
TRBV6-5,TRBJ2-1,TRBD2,ASSRLAGVWEQF
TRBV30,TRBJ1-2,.,AWSVGRQDYGYT
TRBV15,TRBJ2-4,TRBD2,ATKPGLAGVDIQY
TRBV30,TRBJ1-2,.,AWTLGGYGYT
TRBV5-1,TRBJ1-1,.,ASSSPDSEAF
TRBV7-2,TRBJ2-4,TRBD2,ASSPGGGGQNIQY
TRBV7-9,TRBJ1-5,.,ASTTRGAEQPQH